The entry that follows covers one T cell receptor (beta chain) sequence. The antigen remains unidentified. The germline gives CDR1 MDHEN, CDR2 SYDVKM. J lost 8 bases, V lost 4 bases, and 11 bases had no gene match. The CDR3 contains 15 residues. The record originates from a study of a mutant IDH1 vaccine in newly diagnosed glioma. Clones were sequenced by immunoSEQ multiplex PCR, and TCRdb holds only the in-frame ones, with some missing. The sample lists fewer than 95,000 clones, 75% to 85% occurring once. Time point specified: week 47, end of study. A 20-mer mutant IDH1 peptide at 300 ug was injected subcutaneously with topical imiquimod. Donors' newly diagnosed IDH1-mutant WHO grade 3 or 4 astrocytomas lacked nuclear ATRX.

Source: PBMCs, taken from a glioma patient whose treatment included an IDH1 peptide vaccine. The chain joins TRBV28 to TRBJ1-5; 7 nucleotides agree with TRBD1. This receptor was identified in a man in his forties with glioma. CDR3 loop: CASSYPGQPWEPQHF. The CDR3, as DNA: TGTGCCAGCAGTTACCCGGGACAGCCCTGGGAGCCCCAGCATTTT.